One and the same sample provided the 17 T cell receptor beta chains below, sequenced in a study of T-cell reconstitution after alpha-beta-depleted transplantation in children. Molecular barcoding with unique molecular identifiers was used for the TCRbeta library. TCRdb re-analysed the PCR reads in MiXCR, keeping a single row per CDR3 protein. The table has 150,000 to 200,000 distinct CDR3 sequences, approximately 6.6% seen once; the top ten hold 3%. The sample here was PBMCs from the stem cell graft donor, taken from the stem cell graft. These receptors were taken from a human donor who donated a stem cell graft to a child with Wiskott-Aldrich syndrome.

A word on this clonotype: A much larger clone differs by one base, so this may be a read error. The V gene is TRBV29-1, the J gene TRBJ2-1; D not resolved. The closer fit of TRBJ2-7 to the DNA end suggests the J call may be wrong. CDR1 is SQVTM and CDR2 is ANQGSEA in the germline V gene. The CDR3 consists of 14 residues. The CDR3 DNA is TGCAGCGTTGTCTGGCAGGTCCGTAGGAATGAGCAGTACTTC. It yields the protein CSVVWQVRRNEQYF.

The CDR3 DNA reads as TGTGCCACCTCATTCCTCCCGGGACTCGAAAACCCTACGACCCAGTACTTC. Encoded protein: CATSFLPGLENPTTQYF. The chain recombines TRBV10-3 with TRBJ2-5; D perhaps matches TRBD2 (6 bases). The CDR3 length is 17 residues. CDR1 is ENHRY and CDR2 is SYGVKD in the germline V gene. The germline V and J ends were trimmed by 10 bases and 7 bases, with 31 bases remaining between them.

This clonotype has a handful of counts. V and J are TRBV5-1 and TRBJ2-5; 10 bases fit TRBD2. Germline trimming cut 5 bases from V and 2 bases from J; bases unmatched to any gene: 12. This CDR3 has 17 amino acids. CDR1 and CDR2 (germline): SGHRS, YFSETQ. The chain's CDR3 is CASSRSLASGSQETQYF. The CDR3 region has the DNA TGCGCCAGCAGTCGTAGCCTCGCTAGCGGGAGTCAAGAGACCCAGTACTTC. The whole variable domain, filled in from reference TRBV5-1 and TRBJ2-5, reads KAGVTQTPRYLIKTRGQQVTLSCSPISGHRSVSWYQQTPGQGLQFLFEYFSETQRNKGNFPGRFSGRQFSNSRSEMNVSTLELGDSALYLCASSRSLASGSQETQYFGPGTRLLVL.

This clonotype has ten or more counts. This CDR3 is CAISEAFEAFF. DNA for the CDR3: TGTGCCATCAGTGAGGCCTTCGAAGCTTTCTTT. The rearrangement links TRBV10-3 to TRBJ1-1; the D is unclear. Germline assignment: CDR1 ENHRY and CDR2 SYGVKD. The CDR3 spans 11 residues. Between the trimmed V and J ends, which lost 2 bases and 8 bases, there was a span of 6 bases.

This clonotype was recorded at least ten times. The rearrangement uses TRBV4-1 and TRBJ1-2; 9 bases are a match to TRBD1. The CDR3 extends over 15 amino acids. The trim removed 7 bases at V and 14 bases at J, leaving 20 bases unmatched. Germline lookup yields CDR1 MGHRA and CDR2 YSYEKL. CDR3 region: CASTRSPSVQGARTF. The CDR3 bases are TGCGCCAGCACCCGAAGCCCCTCTGTACAGGGGGCGAGGACCTTC.

This clonotype was seen at least ten times. J is TRBJ2-7 and V is TRBV5-6, with D possibly TRBD1 on 5 matching bases. Deletions cut 1 base from V and 3 bases from J, with 8 bases between. This CDR3 comprises 13 residues. Per germline, CDR1 SGHDT and CDR2 YYEEEE. CDR3 region: CASSLSGIYEQYF. CDR3 DNA sequence: TGTGCCAGCAGCTTGTCAGGGATCTACGAGCAGTACTTC. Full variable domain (rest looked up from reference TRBV5-6 and TRBJ2-7): DAGVTQSPTHLIKTRGQQVTLRCSPKSGHDTVSWYQQALGQGPQFIFQYYEEEERQRGNFPDRFSGHQFPNYSSELNVNALLLGDSALYLCASSLSGIYEQYFGPGTRLTVT.

This clonotype showed up many times. The genes are TRBV12-3 or TRBV12-4 and TRBJ2-7; D tentatively reads TRBD1 or TRBD2 (5 bases each). CDR3 size: 16 residues. V was pared by 5 bases and J by 0 bases, with 17 bases between. The CDR3 reads CASSPAGTGISYEQYF. CDR3 nucleotide sequence: TGTGCCAGCAGTCCGGCCGGGACGGGGATCTCCTACGAGCAGTACTTC.

This clonotype occurred many times. The rearrangement joins TRBV6-5 to TRBJ2-3; no firm D call. Germline V gives CDR1 MNHEY, CDR2 SVGAGI. The CDR3 has 16 amino acids. V lost 0 bases to trimming and J lost 5 bases, with 15 bases between them. The CDR3, as DNA: TGTGCCAGCAGTTACTCCCCCACCAACCGGCTAGATACGCAGTATTTT. This translates into CASSYSPTNRLDTQYF.

This clonotype was seen repeatedly, ten times or more. The genes are TRBV5-6 and TRBJ2-5; D call uncertain. CDR1 is SGHDT, CDR2 YYEEEE, per germline. CDR3 length: 14 amino acids. Trimming took 4 bases from V and 5 from J, leaving 15 bases between them. Written as DNA, the CDR3 is TGTGCCAGCAGCACGTGGGCCGGCAGGGAGACCCAGTACTTC. Its protein product is CASSTWAGRETQYF.

This clonotype was counted ten times or more. V usage is TRBV9 and J usage is TRBJ1-1; 7 bases fit TRBD1. V trimming: 0 bases; J trimming: 0 bases; junction bases outside the gene matches: 5. The CDR3 spans 16 residues. CDR1 is SGDLS, CDR2 YYNGEE, per germline. CDR3 region: CASSVVGQNLNTEAFF. DNA for the CDR3: TGTGCCAGCAGCGTAGTGGGACAGAACTTGAACACTGAAGCTTTCTTT.

This clonotype came up many times. The chain uses TRBV6-6 and TRBJ2-2; D gene ambiguous. The CDR3 has 12 amino acids. Germline CDR1 is MNHNY and CDR2 is SVGAGI (reference sequence). V gave up 2 bases and J gave up 7 bases, with 5 bases separating them. CDR3 sequence (DNA): TGTGCCAGCAGTTACGTGATCGGGGAGCTGTTTTTT. Translation gives CASSYVIGELFF.

At least ten counts were recorded for this clonotype. This CDR3 is CASSLDGTAYNEQFF. CDR3 nucleotide sequence: TGTGCCAGCAGTTTAGACGGGACCGCCTACAATGAGCAGTTCTTC. V is TRBV12-3 or TRBV12-4 and J is TRBJ2-1; D possibly uses TRBD1 or TRBD2 (5 bases each). Trimming pared 1 base from V and 2 bases from J, leaving 9 bases between. The CDR3 has 15 amino acids.

A few counts support this clonotype. The V and J genes are TRBV4-2 and TRBJ2-2; 8 bases are a match to TRBD2. This CDR3 contains 18 residues. After removal of 0 bases from V and 4 bases from J, the junction contained 10 bases not matched to a gene. Germline-derived CDR1 and CDR2 are LGHNA and YNFKEQ. The CDR3 is CASSQDTDGGGGTGELFF. In nucleotides, the CDR3 is TGTGCCAGCAGCCAAGATACGGACGGGGGGGGCGGCACCGGGGAGCTGTTTTTT.

J is TRBJ1-2 and V is TRBV29-1, with D tentatively TRBD1 (5 bases). The CDR3 is 14 amino acids. Germline V gene sequence: CDR1 SQVTM, CDR2 ANQGSEA. V shed 6 bases and J shed 0 bases, with 14 bases lying between them. As DNA, the CDR3 is TGCAGCGTCCAGGGAGGGTCTACTAACTATGGCTACACCTTC. Translated: CSVQGGSTNYGYTF.

In its sample, this clonotype was seen many times. The chain has TRBV2 and TRBJ2-5, with 12 bases matching TRBD2. There are 15 residues in the CDR3. Germline values: CDR1 SNHLY, CDR2 FYNNEI. V lost 4 bases, J lost 4 bases, and 4 bases stayed unmatched. CDR3 sequence: CASSGTSGMGETQYF. As DNA, the CDR3 is TGTGCCAGCAGTGGGACTAGCGGGATGGGAGAGACCCAGTACTTC.

This clonotype was counted ten times or more. The gene calls are TRBV12-3 or TRBV12-4 and TRBJ1-4; 8 nucleotides line up with TRBD1. The length of the CDR3 is 14 residues. Trimming took 6 bases from V and 5 from J; bases not matched to a gene: 5. The CDR3: CASSRRGPNEKLFF. CDR3 sequence (DNA): TGTGCCAGCAGCCGCAGGGGGCCGAATGAAAAACTGTTTTTT.

At least ten counts were recorded for this clonotype. The chain links TRBV5-1 to TRBJ2-1; D might be TRBD1 (6 bases). Between the trimmed V and J ends, which lost 4 bases and 9 bases, there was a span of 17 bases. Looked up from germline, CDR1 is SGHRS and CDR2 is YFSETQ. This CDR3 is built from 14 residues. CDR3 DNA sequence: TGCGCCAGCAGCCGGGGACAACCTTGGGGTGAGCAGTTCTTC. Its protein product is CASSRGQPWGEQFF.